This T cell receptor (beta chain) is from a study of T-cell reconstitution after alpha-beta-depleted transplantation in children (dated by TCRdb to the mid-2010s). The study in broad terms: T-cell immune reconstitution after TCRalphabeta/CD19-depleted allogeneic hematopoietic cell transplantation in children was quantitatively tracked in the study by means of TCR repertoire profiling. Results and caveats for the whole study, not just this receptor: Hyperexpanded clone frequencies declined over subsequent months; after one year, T-cell counts and TCRbeta diversity were mostly attributed to newly produced T cells. The high TCRbeta diversity at day 60 in some patients was ascribed to recipient T cells and intrathymic progenitors that had survived conditioning. About two months after transplant, the apparently early recovery of alphabetaT-cell counts reportedly depended on just several hundred clones that had expanded rapidly and came from non-depleted graft cells.

To note about this clonotype: Its antigen is not yet known. Base qualities were left out, and no much larger clone turns up one base away.

The CDR3 has 17 amino acids, counting the end cysteine and phenylalanine. This entry keeps only the CDR3 DNA: 51 bases, framed from base 1. V lost 6 bases and J lost 0 bases, and the count of bases not matched to a germline gene is 8. Sequences SQVTM (CDR1) and ANQGSEA (CDR2) are obtained from the germline V gene. Reading the label with the study, this specimen's treatment or condition is: allogeneic hematopoietic cell transplantation with graft depleted of TCRalphabeta T cells and CD19 B cells. Transplant recipients were children who received TCRalphabeta/CD19-depleted allogeneic hematopoietic cell grafts. Receptors were amplified or captured by PCR. TCRdb records Illumina HiSeq 2500 as the sequencer. Molecular barcoding was employed in the preparation of TCR libraries, with unique molecular identifiers being used to normalize TCRbeta repertoire quantification. The public reads were quality trimmed at Q25 with fastp and then assembled into clones with MiXCR by TCRdb, keeping productive beta chains. Entries are consolidated by CDR3 protein sequence, retaining the most common genes and DNA. This sample lists about 830,000 distinct CDR3 sequences; less than 20% were detected once. 5% of the sample is taken by the ten largest.

The sequence joins TRBV29-1 to TRBJ2-1, with 13 bases aligning to TRBD2. This receptor was identified in a male patient aged 5 to 17 who had a stem cell transplant for acute lymphoblastic leukemia, so the T cells may come from the graft donor. This material consisted of PBMCs, mostly from graft donor cells, taken 360 days after TCRalphabeta/CD19-depleted stem cell transplant. The CDR3 region reads CSVLGLAGEGSYNEQFF. The DNA is as follows: TGCAGCGTCCTTGGACTAGCGGGAGAGGGCTCCTACAATGAGCAGTTCTTC.